This TCR beta chain originates from a study of sequential checkpoint blockade in melanoma (dated by TCRdb to about 2019). Context from the whole study: Patients were assigned by 1:1 randomization to either first-line nivolumab followed by ipilimumab (arm A) or ipilimumab followed by nivolumab (arm B). Maintenance nivolumab came after both trial sequences.

Trimming removed 5 bases from V and 1 base from J; the gene matches leave 5 bases unexplained. From its cysteine to its phenylalanine, the CDR3 spans 14 amino acids. Only the CDR3 portion is preserved as DNA: 42 bases, with reading frame beginning at the first base. The germline V gene (reference sequence) gives CDR1 as PRHDT and CDR2 as FYEKMQ. As regards this clone: What antigen it recognizes has not been identified. No much larger clone is present one base from it, and per-base qualities are unavailable.

The full study reports these points: The response-prediction model combining TCR metrics and mutation burden needs validation in larger, independent patient cohorts.

The treatment or condition label, read with the paper, signifies: randomized to nivolumab then ipilimumab (arm A) or the reverse (arm B). Prior DNA-damaging chemotherapy had not been received by any trial patient. A FACS Aria II flow cytometer was used to sort live CD3+CD8+ cells that were negative for CD19 and CD56 from thawed PBMCs. Samples were obtained from patients with melanoma enrolled in CheckMate 064, a randomized, open-label phase II trial of sequential checkpoint blockade. Peripheral blood mononuclear cells were collected by leukapheresis, purified using Ficoll-Paque, and frozen in human serum containing roughly 10% DMSO. Immediately after sorting, the purity of the sorted blood CD3+CD8+ cells was confirmed to be >95%, and DNA was then extracted. The immunoSEQ Assay was used to immunosequence TCRbeta CDR3 regions from genomic DNA. Before high-throughput sequencing, genomic DNA was amplified using bias-controlled multiplex PCR. For the original study's pipeline: To quantify the absolute abundance of each unique TCRbeta CDR3 region, the sequences were collapsed and filtered. Clonality was defined as 1 minus Pielou's evenness and was calculated using productive rearrangements only. A previously published method was used to identify clones whose frequencies were significantly greater in on-treatment samples than in baseline samples. The immuneACCESS repertoire file appears here via TCRdb, limited to in-frame rearrangements. These files lack a portion of the clones; in checked studies, under half of the deficit traces to unresolved V genes, and the cause of the others is not known. That table gives V, J and clone size, and the DNA gave D and trimming. For this sample the table gives some 5,100 clones, of which roughly 80% were detected only once. Jointly, the top ten make up roughly 50% of the sample.

The receptor comes from a human patient with melanoma. Some clones in this sample may be carry-over from other donors' samples. The V and J segments used are TRBV13 and TRBJ2-7; 7 middle bases align to TRBD1. The sequences come from CD8+ T cells sorted from blood (inferred from file names), collected from a patient given nivolumab and ipilimumab in sequence. The DNA sequence is given as TGTGCCAGCAGCGACCGGGACAGATCCTACGAGCAGTACTTC. Its protein is CASSDRDRSYEQYF.